This entry concerns a single T cell receptor beta chain. Its antigen remains unknown. One junction end disagrees with the germline gene, perhaps due to a read error. This entry belongs to a study of radiotherapy plus CTLA-4 blockade in lung cancer. Across the study: Objective responses emerged in 15% to 20% of patients, and 31% attained disease control. Findings of the study overall: Some TCR clones had been derived from tumors. These clones expanded in peripheral blood after radiotherapy plus ipilimumab. Response, reportedly, was best predicted by interferon-beta along with early blood T cell clone dynamics.

Focal radiation with ipilimumab CTLA-4 blockade was given to patients with chemo-refractory metastatic non-small-cell lung cancer. Data came from immunoSEQ multiplex PCR; TCRdb stores just in-frame clones and leaves some out. The sample consists of 40,000 to 45,000 clones, 77% of them appearing once. The CDR3 extends over 16 amino acids. CDR1 is SGHVS, CDR2 FQNEAQ, per germline. The chain couples TRBV7-8 to TRBJ1-6; 9 bases map to TRBD1. The source of this sequence is a human donor with non-small cell lung cancer whose response to radiotherapy plus ipilimumab could not be evaluated. This sample comprised peripheral blood, obtained from a patient treated with radiotherapy plus ipilimumab. The CDR3 reads CASSQPGQGRDSLLHF. Here the CDR3 DNA reads TGTGCCAGCAGCCAACCGGGACAGGGTAGAGATTCACTCCTCCACTTT.